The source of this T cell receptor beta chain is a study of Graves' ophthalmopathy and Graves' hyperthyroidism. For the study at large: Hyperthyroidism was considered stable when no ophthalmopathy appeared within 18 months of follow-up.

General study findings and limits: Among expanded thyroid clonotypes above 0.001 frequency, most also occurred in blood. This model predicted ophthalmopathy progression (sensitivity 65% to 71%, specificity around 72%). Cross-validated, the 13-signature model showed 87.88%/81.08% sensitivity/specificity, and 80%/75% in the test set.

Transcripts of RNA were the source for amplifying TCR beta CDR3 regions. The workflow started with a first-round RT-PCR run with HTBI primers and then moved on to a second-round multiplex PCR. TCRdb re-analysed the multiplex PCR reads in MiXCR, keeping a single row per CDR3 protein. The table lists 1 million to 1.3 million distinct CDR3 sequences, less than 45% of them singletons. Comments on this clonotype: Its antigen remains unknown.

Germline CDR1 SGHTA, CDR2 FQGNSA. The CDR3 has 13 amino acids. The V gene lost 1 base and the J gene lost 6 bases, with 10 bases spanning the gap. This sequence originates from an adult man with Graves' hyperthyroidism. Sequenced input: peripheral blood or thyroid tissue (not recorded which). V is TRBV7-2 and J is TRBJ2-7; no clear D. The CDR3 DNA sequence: TGTGCCAGCAGCTTAGTCCAGGAATCCGAGCAGTACTTC. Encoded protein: CASSLVQESEQYF.